This TCR beta chain came from a study of T cells in Graves' hyperthyroidism and ophthalmopathy. Overall study results and limits: Stable hyperthyroidism was separated from ophthalmopathy by a model based on 13 V-J features.

V was clipped by 1 base and J by 5 bases, with 11 bases between them. CDR3 length: 14 amino acids. The V gene's germline CDR1 is LGHNT and CDR2 FRNRAP. Diagnoses were made from clinical symptoms, serum measures (thyroxine and TRAb), thyroid ultrasound and orbital computed tomography. TCR beta CDR3 sequences were amplified from RNA transcripts. The HTBI primer set was used in a first-round RT-PCR of the TCR CDR3. TCRdb passed the multiplex PCR reads through MiXCR, listing each CDR3 protein once. The sample yields 280,000 or so distinct CDR3 sequences, less than 30% seen once. A few counts support this clonotype. What it recognizes is unknown.

The rearrangement links TRBV12-5 to TRBJ1-2; D possibly corresponds to TRBD1 (6 bases). Sequences were obtained from blood. The TCR comes from a man aged 40-49 years with Graves' hyperthyroidism that later progressed to Graves' ophthalmopathy. The CDR3, as DNA: TGTGCTAGTGGTTTGGAAGGGGGGGAATATGGCTACACCTTC. This codes for CASGLEGGEYGYTF. Full variable domain (remainder filled in from reference TRBV12-5 and TRBJ1-2): DARVTQTPRHKVTEMGQEVTMRCQPILGHNTVFWYRQTMMQGLELLAYFRNRAPLDDSGMPKDRFSAEMPDATLATLKIQPSEPRDSAVYFCASGLEGGEYGYTFGSGTRLTVV.